The clone carrying this TCR beta chain was detected only a few times. What it binds is not known. The data were taken from a study of cytomegalovirus exposure and HLA in healthy donors. Broader study findings: Association of a missense DCLRE1C variant with TCR beta V- and J-gene trimming was reported in a later analysis. TCR beta chains associated with HLA were, in a later analysis, more clonally expanded than equally common others. Most CMV-associated TCR beta chains appeared HLA-restricted in a later analysis.

The CDR3 has 15 residues. V lost 4 bases to trimming and J lost 0 bases, with 13 bases between them. CDR1 is KGHSH and CDR2 is LQKENI in the germline V gene. Vbeta (60) and Jbeta (13) primers were used in the PCR. The repertoire was sequenced with immunoSEQ multiplex PCR; TCRdb's copy has only in-frame clones and lacks some. The table lists over 130,000 clones, 55% to 75% of them singletons, with roughly 7% in the top ten. The chain employs TRBV18 and TRBJ2-7, with a tentative D call TRBD1 (6 bases). The TCR comes from an older woman in good health and CMV-seropositive. Sequencing was carried out using PBMCs. CDR3 residues: CASSLGQTSSYEQYF. The CDR3 nucleotides read TGTGCCAGCTCACTTGGACAGACGAGCTCCTACGAGCAGTACTTC.